This T cell receptor beta chain was observed in a study of cytomegalovirus exposure and HLA in healthy donors. Primers included in the PCR were 60 Vbeta and 13 Jbeta primers. Sequencing used immunoSEQ multiplex PCR; TCRdb keeps in-frame clones, though not all of them. Of 200,000 to 250,000 clones listed, about three quarters are singletons. Per germline, CDR1 SGHTA and CDR2 FQGNSA. The CDR3 is 15 amino acids. V lost 2 bases, J lost 1 base, and 2 bases stayed unmatched. Sequenced input: PBMCs. This chain uses TRBV7-2 with TRBJ2-3, with TRBD1 identical over 8 bases. This sequence originates from a woman aged 55-70 years in good health and CMV-seropositive. The CDR3 DNA reads TGTGCCAGCAGCTTACTGACAGGGGGCACAGATACGCAGTATTTT. Translated, it gives CASSLLTGGTDTQYF.